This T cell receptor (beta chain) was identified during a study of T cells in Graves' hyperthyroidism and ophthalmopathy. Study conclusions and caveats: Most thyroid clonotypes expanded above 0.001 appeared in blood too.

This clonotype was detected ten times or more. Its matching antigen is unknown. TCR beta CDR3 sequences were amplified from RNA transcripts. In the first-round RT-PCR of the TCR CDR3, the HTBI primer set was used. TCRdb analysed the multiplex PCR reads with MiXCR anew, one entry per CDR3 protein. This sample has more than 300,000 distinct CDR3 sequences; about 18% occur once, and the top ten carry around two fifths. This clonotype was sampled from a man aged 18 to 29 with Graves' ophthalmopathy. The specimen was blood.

The CDR3 nucleotides read TGCAGTACACAGGGGGCTCATAATCAGCCCCAGCATTTT. Protein product: CSTQGAHNQPQHF. The chain employs TRBV20-1 and TRBJ1-5; 9 nucleotides match TRBD1. CDR3 length: 13 residues. Germline V CDR1 and CDR2: DFQATT, SNEGSKA (reference sequence). V gave up 8 bases and J gave up 4 bases; unmatched junction bases: 6.